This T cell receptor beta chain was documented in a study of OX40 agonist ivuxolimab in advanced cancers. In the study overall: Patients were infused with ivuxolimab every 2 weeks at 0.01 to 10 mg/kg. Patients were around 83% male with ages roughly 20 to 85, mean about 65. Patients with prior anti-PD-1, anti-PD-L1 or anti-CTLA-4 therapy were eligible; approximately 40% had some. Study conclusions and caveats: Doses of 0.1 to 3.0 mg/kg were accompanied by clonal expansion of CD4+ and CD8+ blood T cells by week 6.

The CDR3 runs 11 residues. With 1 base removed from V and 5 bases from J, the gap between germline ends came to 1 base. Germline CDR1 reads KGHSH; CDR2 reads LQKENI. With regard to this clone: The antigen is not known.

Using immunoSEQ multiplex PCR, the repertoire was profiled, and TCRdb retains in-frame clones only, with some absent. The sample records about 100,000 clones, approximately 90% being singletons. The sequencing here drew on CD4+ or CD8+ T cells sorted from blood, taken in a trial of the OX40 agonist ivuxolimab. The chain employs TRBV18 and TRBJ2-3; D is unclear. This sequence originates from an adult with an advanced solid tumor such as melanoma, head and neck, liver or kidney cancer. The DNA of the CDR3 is TGTGCCAGCTCACCACAAGATACGCAGTATTTT. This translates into CASSPQDTQYF.